The clone carrying this TCR beta chain was seen at least ten times. A UMI-containing oligonucleotide was joined by 3' ligation to the TCR cDNA template. The V end was cut by 2 bases, the J end by 3 bases, with 19 bases between. This CDR3 contains 18 residues. CDR1 and CDR2 (germline): MNHNS, SASEGT. These data are taken from a study of naive and memory T cell subsets. Amplification of ligated cDNA took four PCR rounds with SP2 and nested alpha and beta constant primers. TCRdb reprocessed the 5' RACE reads via MiXCR and lists one record per CDR3 protein. The sample yields more than 50,000 distinct CDR3 sequences, 7% to 8.5% seen once.

This chain connects TRBV6-1 to TRBJ2-2, with D possibly matching TRBD1 (6 bases). This clonotype was sampled from a male donor in good health. CDR3 amino acids: CASSELGAGVWYTGELFF. CDR3 bases: TGTGCCAGCAGTGAATTAGGGGCAGGGGTTTGGTACACCGGGGAGCTGTTTTTT.